The 4 T cell receptor beta chains listed next were all sequenced from one sample in a study of siplizumab effects on memory and regulatory T cells. Only in-frame clones appear in the TCRdb table, and some are missing; sequencing was by immunoSEQ multiplex PCR. The repertoire consists of about 100,000 clones, with approximately 94% occurring once and the leading ten covering about 0.6%. Material: Tregs sorted from blood. All receptors come from a human donor in good health.

The gene calls are TRBV28 and TRBJ1-4; D is perhaps TRBD1 (6 bases). The CDR3 has 13 residues. CDR1 MDHEN and CDR2 SYDVKM come from the germline V gene. Trimming removed 8 bases from V and 10 bases from J, with 17 bases in between. CDR3 coding DNA: TGTGCCAGCGGACCCGGGACAAACCGAAAACTGTTTTTT. This codes for CASGPGTNRKLFF.

The chain couples TRBV30 to TRBJ2-2, with 8 bases matching TRBD1. With V trimmed by 3 bases and J by 1 base, 10 bases remained unmatched. Germline V gene lookup returns CDR1 GTSNPN and CDR2 SVGIG (reference sequence). The CDR3 covers 17 residues. CDR3 coding DNA: TGTGCCTGGAGGCGCCCCGCCGGGACAGGGAACACCGGGGAGCTGTTTTTT. It codes for CAWRRPAGTGNTGELFF.

This rearrangement joins TRBV6-1 to TRBJ1-2; no clear D. CDR3 length equals 17 residues. Per the germline V gene, CDR1 is MNHNS and CDR2 is SASEGT. Between the trimmed V and J ends, which lost 4 bases and 1 base, there was a span of 19 bases. Written as DNA, the CDR3 is TGTGCCAGCAGTGGAGGAATTCGGACGGTATTTAACTATGGCTACACCTTC. It specifies CASSGGIRTVFNYGYTF.

The chain recombines TRBV5-1 with TRBJ2-7; 7 bases line up with TRBD2. The V gene's germline CDR1 is SGHRS and CDR2 YFSETQ. CDR3 length: 16 amino acids. The V segment lost 3 bases and the J segment 3 bases; nucleotides outside the gene matches: 12. CDR3 bases: TGCGCCAGCAGCTCGATGGTCTCGGGAGGAGGCTACGAGCAGTACTTC. This sequence encodes CASSSMVSGGGYEQYF.